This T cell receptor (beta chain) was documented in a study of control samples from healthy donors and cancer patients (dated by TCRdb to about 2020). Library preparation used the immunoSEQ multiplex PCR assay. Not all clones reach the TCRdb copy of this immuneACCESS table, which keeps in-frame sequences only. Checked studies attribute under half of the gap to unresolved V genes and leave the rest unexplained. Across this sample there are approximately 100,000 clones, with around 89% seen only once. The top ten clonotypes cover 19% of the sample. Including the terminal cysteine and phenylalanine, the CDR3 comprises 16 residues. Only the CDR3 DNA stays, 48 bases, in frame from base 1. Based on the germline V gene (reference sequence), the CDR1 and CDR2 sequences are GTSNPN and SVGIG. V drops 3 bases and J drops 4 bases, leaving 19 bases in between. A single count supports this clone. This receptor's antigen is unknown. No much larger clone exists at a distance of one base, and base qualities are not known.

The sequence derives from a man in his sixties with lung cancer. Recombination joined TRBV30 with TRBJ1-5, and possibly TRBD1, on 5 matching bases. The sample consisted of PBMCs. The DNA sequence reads TGTGCCTGGAGCGGAGACGGACACCCGAAAAATCAGCCCCAGCATTTT. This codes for CAWSGDGHPKNQPQHF.